This record looks at one T cell receptor beta chain sequence and its context. There are 13 residues in the CDR3. CDR1 and CDR2 (germline): LNHDA, SQIVND (reference sequence). V dropped 8 bases and J dropped 2 bases, with 10 bases sitting between them. This sample stems from a study of cytomegalovirus exposure and HLA in healthy donors. The PCR employed 60 Vbeta primers together with 13 Jbeta primers. TCRdb keeps only in-frame clones here, not all; method: immunoSEQ multiplex PCR. The data show some 120,000 clones, approximately 87% seen once. This chain links TRBV19 with TRBJ1-5; no clear D. The sample comprised PBMCs. This receptor was identified in a man aged 18 to 29 in good health and CMV-seropositive. The CDR3 spells CASHATGNQPQHF. CDR3 in DNA: TGTGCCAGTCACGCAACGGGCAATCAGCCCCAGCATTTT.